These 9 T cell receptor beta chains came from one sample sequenced in a study of response to subunit inactivated influenza vaccine. TCRdb re-derived calls from the RT-PCR reads in MiXCR, one entry per CDR3 protein. The sample has around 480,000 distinct CDR3 sequences; 16% are singletons. The sequencing here drew on CD4+ T cells sorted from PBMCs, taken roughly 24 months after vaccination. The receptors stem from a man in his fifties or sixties who received an inactivated influenza vaccine.

The chain has TRBV5-6 and TRBJ1-2, with 8 bases lining up with TRBD1. This CDR3 is 16 amino acids long. V lost 4 bases to trimming and J lost 7 bases; unmatched junction nucleotides: 15. Germline V gene data show CDR1 as SGHDT and CDR2 as YYEEEE. The CDR3 region is CASSPAFGQGIGGYTF. The CDR3 bases are TGTGCCAGCAGCCCAGCCTTCGGACAGGGTATTGGTGGCTACACCTTC. The variable domain in full, completed from reference TRBV5-6 and TRBJ1-2, reads DAGVTQSPTHLIKTRGQQVTLRCSPKSGHDTVSWYQQALGQGPQFIFQYYEEEERQRGNFPDRFSGHQFPNYSSELNVNALLLGDSALYLCASSPAFGQGIGGYTFGSGTRLTVV.

This clonotype was picked up a small number of times. V gene TRBV6-1 combines with J gene TRBJ1-4; 8 bases match TRBD1. V shed 6 bases and J 5 bases; nucleotides not matched to a gene: 8. This CDR3 has 15 residues. Germline lookup yields CDR1 MNHNS and CDR2 SASEGT. The CDR3 loop is CASSFAGGGNEKLFF. Written as DNA, the CDR3 is TGTGCCAGCAGCTTTGCAGGGGGCGGGAATGAAAAACTGTTTTTT.

There are many counts of this clonotype. The J gene is TRBJ2-1, the V gene TRBV12-3 or TRBV12-4, with 10 positions matching TRBD1. CDR3 size: 14 residues. Trimming removed 6 bases from V and 6 bases from J; junction bases left unmatched: 5. The DNA for the CDR3 is TGTGCCAGCAGGGGACAGGGGATGGGCAATGAGCAGTTCTTC. As protein: CASRGQGMGNEQFF.

The V and J genes are TRBV5-1 and TRBJ2-3; 11 nucleotides line up with TRBD1. V shed 1 base, J shed 5 bases, and the junction held 9 bases outside the gene matches. The length of the CDR3 is 17 residues. In germline, CDR1 is SGHRS, CDR2 YFSETQ. The CDR3 region has the DNA TGCGCCAGCAGCTTGTGGGGCTCGGGACAGGGGGGAGATACGCAGTATTTT. It translates to CASSLWGSGQGGDTQYF. The whole variable domain, remainder taken from reference TRBV5-1 and TRBJ2-3, is KAGVTQTPRYLIKTRGQQVTLSCSPISGHRSVSWYQQTPGQGLQFLFEYFSETQRNKGNFPGRFSGRQFSNSRSEMNVSTLELGDSALYLCASSLWGSGQGGDTQYFGPGTRLTVL.

In this sample, this clonotype turned up a few times. The genes are TRBV15 and TRBJ2-3, with D unclear. Per germline, CDR1 LNHNV and CDR2 YYDKDF (reference sequence). CDR3 size: 15 residues. V shed 6 bases and J shed 2 bases, with 15 bases lying between them. In nucleotides, the CDR3 is TGTGCCACCAGAATTTCCCCGGACCTCACAGATACGCAGTATTTT. Encoded protein: CATRISPDLTDTQYF.

The chain recombines TRBV5-8 with TRBJ2-5, with D maybe TRBD1 (5 bases). This CDR3 has 16 residues. Germline CDR1 is SGHTS and CDR2 is YDEGEE. With 0 bases removed from V and 2 bases from J, the gap between germline ends came to 14 bases. CDR3 bases: TGTGCCAGCAGCTTGGCCATATCAGGGATGCAAGAGACCCAGTACTTC. Translation: CASSLAISGMQETQYF. The variable domain in full, with the rest retrieved from reference TRBV5-8 and TRBJ2-5, is EAGVTQSPTHLIKTRGQQATLRCSPISGHTSVYWYQQALGLGLQFLLWYDEGEERNRGNFPPRFSGRQFPNYSSELNVNALELEDSALYLCASSLAISGMQETQYFGPGTRLLVL.

This clonotype appeared a few times. V and J are TRBV20-1 and TRBJ1-3; D gene unclear. V dropped 1 base and J dropped 0 bases, with 10 bases sitting between them. CDR3 length: 15 residues. Germline CDR1 DFQATT, CDR2 SNEGSKA (reference sequence). The CDR3 reads CSARVPGPSGNTIYF. The CDR3 nucleotides are TGCAGTGCTAGAGTGCCAGGACCCTCTGGAAACACCATATATTTT.

This clonotype was seen only a few times. This chain joins TRBV14 and TRBJ2-2; D call uncertain. The CDR3 totals 13 residues. V was trimmed by 6 bases and J by 4 bases, leaving 9 bases between them. Germline CDR1 is SGHDN and CDR2 is FVKESK. The CDR3 coding sequence is TGTGCCAGCAGGGTGGAAGGCACCGGGGAGCTGTTTTTT. It specifies CASRVEGTGELFF.

This clonotype was detected a few times. This chain links TRBV20-1 with TRBJ2-7, with TRBD1 matching 7 bases. In germline, CDR1 is DFQATT, CDR2 SNEGSKA (reference sequence). The CDR3 has 13 residues. Unmatched junction bases numbered 7, after V lost 6 bases and J lost 2 bases. CDR3 bases: TGCAGTGCCCCGACAGGGACCACCTACGAGCAGTACTTC. This codes for CSAPTGTTYEQYF.